This entry lists 20 T cell receptor beta chains sequenced from one sample in a study of vaccination and CD4 T cells after COVID-19 (dated by TCRdb to the early 2020s). The library relied on PCR. These reads were obtained on an Illumina iSeq 100. At the Johns Hopkins FTIC core, DNA from the cultured CD4+ T cells underwent TCR sequencing with the Oncomine TCR Beta short-read assay. Through fastp at Q25 and MiXCR, TCRdb rebuilt clones from the public reads, retaining in-frame beta chains. Here each entry gathers all rows of one CDR3 protein and keeps the most common genes and DNA. The sample includes roughly 6,600 distinct CDR3 sequences, with around 48% observed a single time. Jointly, the top ten make up around a quarter of the sample. These receptors have no known antigen. In the paper's terms, the treatment or condition label means: roughly nine-day PBMC culture with coronavirus spike peptide pools or control peptides (ViraFEST assay). CD4+ T cells from unexposed donors were collected before the COVID-19 pandemic (2011-2018).

What was sequenced was CD4+ T cells from blood, cultured in vitro. Receptors were obtained from a human donor in good health.

The V call is TRBV19, the J call TRBJ1-1; D not resolved. Germline CDR1 LNHDA, CDR2 SQIVND (reference sequence). The germline V and J ends were trimmed by 2 bases and 0 bases, with 13 bases remaining between them. This CDR3 comprises 16 residues. In nucleotides, the CDR3 is TGTGCCAGTAGTATAAGCGCTCGGATATTGAACACTGAAGCTTTCTTT. Amino acids: CASSISARILNTEAFF.

This clonotype has just a few counts. The rearrangement links TRBV19 to TRBJ1-5; D possibly corresponds to TRBD1 (5 bases). V lost 3 bases and J 3 bases, leaving 15 bases between the germline ends. CDR3 size: 16 residues. The germline V gene encodes CDR1 LNHDA and CDR2 SQIVND (reference sequence). The DNA for the CDR3 is TGTGCCAGTAGTATTCGGGGCCAGGGCCACAATCAGCCCCAGCATTTT. It specifies CASSIRGQGHNQPQHF.

Only a few counts were recorded for this clonotype. The V gene is TRBV20-1, the J gene TRBJ1-2; the D is unclear. V was pared by 0 bases and J by 5 bases, with 10 bases between. Germline CDR1 and CDR2: DFQATT and SNEGSKA (reference sequence). The CDR3 sequence is 13 residues long. The CDR3 DNA follows: TGCAGTGCTAGAGACTTATTGGGGTATGGCTACACCTTC. It yields the protein CSARDLLGYGYTF.

The sample holds a few counts of this clonotype. This chain links TRBV24-1 with TRBJ2-2; TRBD2 is a possible D gene (6 bases). This CDR3 is 14 amino acids long. Trimming shortened V by 9 bases and J by 5 bases, and 15 bases separated the two germline ends. CDR1 and CDR2 from the germline V gene are KGHDR and SFDVKD. The CDR3 sequence is CATGRQFYTGELFF. The CDR3 nucleotides read TGTGCCACCGGGAGGCAGTTTTATACCGGGGAGCTGTTTTTT.

V gene TRBV12-3 or TRBV12-4 combines with J gene TRBJ1-1; 10 bases are a match to TRBD1. The CDR3 length is 16 residues. J gave up 5 bases and V 0 bases, and 6 bases lay outside the gene matches. The CDR3 region is CASSLARDRGQTEAFF. The CDR3 DNA reads TGTGCCAGCAGTTTAGCGCGGGACAGGGGTCAGACTGAAGCTTTCTTT.

The rearrangement uses TRBV5-1 and TRBJ1-1, with a weak D call TRBD1 (5 bases). Between the trimmed V and J ends, which lost 3 bases and 0 bases, there was a span of 9 bases. There are 14 residues in the CDR3. Germline-derived CDR1 and CDR2 are SGHRS and YFSETQ. CDR3 in amino acids: CASSSGQLNTEAFF. The CDR3 nucleotides are TGCGCCAGCAGCTCCGGACAATTGAACACTGAAGCTTTCTTT.

The chain combines TRBV6-2 or TRBV6-3 with TRBJ1-5, with a possible D match to TRBD1 (5 bases). V lost 7 bases to trimming and J lost 0 bases, with 16 bases between them. Per germline, CDR1 MNHEY and CDR2 SVGEGT. The CDR3 is 16 amino acids. CDR3: CASKPLGGDSNQPQHF. CDR3 sequence (DNA): TGTGCCAGCAAGCCCTTGGGGGGGGATAGCAATCAGCCCCAGCATTTT.

The J gene is TRBJ2-2, the V gene TRBV7-8; 12 bases agree with TRBD1. V shed 4 bases, J shed 2 bases, and the junction held 8 bases outside the gene matches. This CDR3 has 18 amino acids. Germline loops: CDR1 SGHVS, CDR2 FQNEAQ. The CDR3 DNA reads TGTGCCAGCAGCTCGGGACAGGGGGCGCGGGTAAACACCGGGGAGCTGTTTTTT. Translating gives CASSSGQGARVNTGELFF. The full variable domain, its missing parts supplied by reference TRBV7-8 and TRBJ2-2, is GAGVSQSPRYKVAKRGQDVALRCDPISGHVSLFWYQQALGQGPEFLTYFQNEAQLDKSGLPSDRFFAERPEGSVSTLKIQRTQQEDSAVYLCASSSGQGARVNTGELFFGEGSRLTVL.

The chain couples TRBV6-2 or TRBV6-3 to TRBJ1-6, with 9 bases that match TRBD1. Germline V gene sequence: CDR1 MNHEY, CDR2 SVGEGT. CDR3 length: 14 amino acids. V lost 4 bases to trimming and J lost 7 bases; unmatched junction nucleotides: 2. DNA of the CDR3: TGTGCCAGCAGTTCGGGACAGGGCAATTCACCCCTCCACTTT. The encoded protein is CASSSGQGNSPLHF.

By proportion, this clonotype is large. This sequence joins TRBV6-2 or TRBV6-3 and TRBJ2-1; possible D gene TRBD1, 6 bases. The CDR3 is 16 residues long. With 8 bases removed from V and 3 bases from J, the gap between germline ends came to 20 bases. CDR1 and CDR2 from the germline V gene are MNHEY and SVGEGT. CDR3 sequence reads: CASAKGTPEHYNEQFF. In DNA, the CDR3 is TGTGCCAGCGCCAAAGGGACACCTGAACACTACAATGAGCAGTTCTTC.

The chain links TRBV7-2 to TRBJ2-1; 8 bases match TRBD2. Germline V CDR1 and CDR2: SGHTA, FQGNSA. The CDR3 sequence is 14 residues long. J was trimmed by 5 bases and V by 5 bases; bases with no gene match: 5. The DNA for the CDR3 is TGTGCCAGCAGCCCAAGGACTAGCAACAATGAGCAGTTCTTC. Translation gives CASSPRTSNNEQFF. Full variable domain (outside the CDR3, taken from reference TRBV7-2 and TRBJ2-1): GAGVSQSPSNKVTEKGKDVELRCDPISGHTALYWYRQSLGQGLEFLIYFQGNSAPDKSGLPSDRFSAERTGGSVSTLTIQRTQQEDSAVYLCASSPRTSNNEQFFGPGTRLTVL.

The rearrangement uses TRBV7-2 and TRBJ2-3; 11 bases are shared with TRBD1. Trimming took 4 bases from V and 3 from J; bases not matched to a gene: 3. CDR3 length: 15 amino acids. The germline V gene has CDR1 SGHTA and CDR2 FQGNSA. CDR3 DNA: TGTGCCAGCAGCTCGGGACAGGGGGAGACAGATACGCAGTATTTT. It codes for CASSSGQGETDTQYF.

The chain has TRBV7-9 and TRBJ2-3; TRBD1 aligns across 8 bases. V shed 5 bases, J shed 4 bases, and the junction held 11 bases outside the gene matches. Looked up from germline, CDR1 is SEHNR and CDR2 is FQNEAQ (reference sequence). The CDR3 runs to 16 residues. Written as DNA, the CDR3 is TGTGCCAGCAGCACTTACCGGGCAGGGGGCTCAGATACGCAGTATTTT. Its protein is CASSTYRAGGSDTQYF.

This rearrangement joins TRBV12-3 or TRBV12-4 to TRBJ1-1; maybe TRBD1 (6 bases). The length of the CDR3 is 14 residues. V dropped 2 bases and J dropped 3 bases, with 10 bases sitting between them. CDR3 protein: CASSLRGGYTEAFF. The CDR3 DNA follows: TGTGCCAGCAGTTTAAGGGGGGGTTACACTGAAGCTTTCTTT.

This sequence joins TRBV12-3 or TRBV12-4 and TRBJ1-2; the D is unclear. This CDR3 is built from 14 residues. The V gene lost 1 base and the J gene lost 5 bases, with 11 bases spanning the gap. The CDR3 is CASSLDQVVYGYTF. DNA of the CDR3: TGTGCCAGCAGTTTAGATCAGGTGGTATATGGCTACACCTTC.

This clonotype has a handful of counts. J is TRBJ2-5 and V is TRBV27; 9 bases align to TRBD1. Trimming cost V 7 bases and J 5 bases; bases outside gene matches: 5. The CDR3 totals 13 residues. CDR1 and CDR2 from the germline V gene are MNHEY and SMNVEV (reference sequence). CDR3 DNA: TGTGCCAGCAAAACAGGGGGCGCGGAGACCCAGTACTTC. Its translation is CASKTGGAETQYF.

The V and J genes are TRBV30 and TRBJ2-2; no clear D. CDR3 size: 13 residues. Germline-derived CDR1 and CDR2 are GTSNPN and SVGIG (reference sequence). V dropped 0 bases and J dropped 6 bases, with 8 bases sitting between them. CDR3 protein: CAWSVPGAGELFF. CDR3 nucleotides: TGTGCCTGGAGTGTACCTGGGGCCGGGGAGCTGTTTTTT. The full variable domain, rest sourced from reference TRBV30 and TRBJ2-2, is SQTIHQWPATLVQPVGSPLSLECTVEGTSNPNLYWYRQAAGRGLQLLFYSVGIGQISSEVPQNLSASRPQDRQFILSSKKLLLSDSGFYLCAWSVPGAGELFFGEGSRLTVL.

The CDR3 DNA sequence: TGTGCCAGCAGCTTGGGACTAGCGGGAAACAATGAGCAGTTCTTC. It encodes CASSLGLAGNNEQFF. The V gene is TRBV7-6, the J gene TRBJ2-1, with TRBD2 matching 13 bases. The V gene's germline CDR1 is SGHVS and CDR2 FNYEAQ. This CDR3 has 15 amino acids. With 3 bases clipped from V and 5 bases from J, the junction kept 1 base outside the gene matches.

The CDR3 DNA sequence: TGTGCCAGCAGCGTAGAGGGTAGCGGAAACTACGAGCAGTACTTC. Amino acids: CASSVEGSGNYEQYF. The chain combines TRBV9 with TRBJ2-7; a weak D match, TRBD2 (6 bases). Between the trimmed V and J ends, which lost 0 bases and 3 bases, there was a span of 13 bases. CDR1 is SGDLS and CDR2 is YYNGEE in the germline V gene. This CDR3 comprises 15 residues.

This clonotype turned up a few times. The V gene is TRBV7-2, the J gene TRBJ2-3; 7 nucleotides agree with TRBD2. Losses at the gene ends were 2 bases for V and 4 bases for J; bases not matched to a gene: 9. The CDR3 contains 16 residues. Germline values: CDR1 SGHTA, CDR2 FQGNSA. CDR3 in amino acids: CASSLLPGGGSDTQYF. Written as DNA, the CDR3 is TGTGCCAGCAGCTTATTGCCGGGAGGCGGGTCAGATACGCAGTATTTT.